These T cell receptor beta chains were read from a single sample in a study of regulatory T cells in long-lasting Graves disease. TCRdb processed the multiplex PCR reads anew with MiXCR; each CDR3 protein has one entry. Of some 560,000 distinct CDR3 sequences in the sample, about 16% were seen once. The data were also submitted as part of a second study, on T cells in Graves' hyperthyroidism and ophthalmopathy.

The sample here was peripheral blood mononuclear cells (PBMCs), taken at new diagnosis, from a patient treated with antithyroid drugs. Source of these receptors: a middle-aged woman with Graves disease. Each CDR3 is given with its conserved first and last residue. The D gene is left open where the match is weak. Not every row has a clone size; where given, it reads once, few, many or a size class.

D gene	J gene	V gene	clone size	CDR3 DNA	CDR3 protein
-	TRBJ1-1	TRBV6-5	-	TGTGCCAGCAGTTACCGGACAGACTTGAACACTGAAGCTTTCTTT	CASSYRTDLNTEAFF
-	TRBJ2-7	TRBV12-3/TRBV12-4	many	TGTGCCAGCAGTTTCGGCCAGGGGAGGGCCTACGAGCAGTACTTC	CASSFGQGRAYEQYF
TRBD1	TRBJ2-3	TRBV3-1	many	TGTGCCAGCAGCCACCTCCGGGACAGGGGGACAGATACGCAGTATTTT	CASSHLRDRGTDTQYF
-	TRBJ1-5	TRBV12-3/TRBV12-4	many	TGTGCCAGCAGTTTGGGCGCAAATCAGCCCCAGCATTTT	CASSLGANQPQHF
-	TRBJ2-5	TRBV7-9	many	TGTGCCAGCAGCTTAGCGTCTTACTACCAAGAGACCCAGTACTTC	CASSLASYYQETQYF
TRBD1	TRBJ1-6	TRBV12-3/TRBV12-4	many	TGTGCCAGCAGTACCGCGACAGGGTCTAATTCACCCCTCCACTTT	CASSTATGSNSPLHF
-	TRBJ1-6	TRBV27	-	TGTGCCAGCAGTTCCGCCCCCACAGGACCCTCTGGCTCACCCCTCCACTTT	CASSSAPTGPSGSPLHF
-	TRBJ1-6	TRBV19	-	TGTGCCAGTAGCCGCCGTAATTCACCCCTCCACTTT	CASSRRNSPLHF
-	TRBJ2-7	TRBV5-1	many	TGCGCCAGCAGCCCAACGGGTAACCACTACGAGCAGTACTTC	CASSPTGNHYEQYF
-	TRBJ1-3	TRBV5-1	-	TGCGCCAGCAGCTTGGCACGGGGAGACTCTGGAAACACCATATATTTT	CASSLARGDSGNTIYF
-	TRBJ1-1	TRBV20-1	many	TGCAGTGCTACCCAGGGCGGGGGTGGCACTGAAGCTTTCTTT	CSATQGGGGTEAFF
-	TRBJ1-1	TRBV18	many	TGTGCCAGCTCAACGGGGGACACGCCTTTAGCTTTCTTT	CASSTGDTPLAFF
TRBD2	TRBJ2-1	TRBV28	many	TGTGCCAGCAGTTTGAGTCTAGCGGGGTACAATGAGCAGTTCTTC	CASSLSLAGYNEQFF
TRBD1	TRBJ1-4	TRBV9	-	TGTGCCAGCAGCGTAGGAACAGGGGGTAATGAAAAACTGTTTTTT	CASSVGTGGNEKLFF
-	TRBJ1-4	TRBV28	many	TGTGCCAGCAGCCCAGAAGCAACTAATGAAAAACTGTTTTTT	CASSPEATNEKLFF
TRBD1	TRBJ2-1	TRBV6-5	few	TGTGCCAGCAGTTACTTTTGGGGGACAGAGAGCTCCTACAATGAGCAGTTCTTC	CASSYFWGTESSYNEQFF
-	TRBJ1-1	TRBV7-9	many	TGTGCCAGCAGCTTATTAGGGTCTGGGGACACTGAAGCTTTCTTT	CASSLLGSGDTEAFF